This T cell receptor beta chain was captured in a study of OX40 agonist ivuxolimab in advanced cancers. Overall study context: Among those treated, three patients had partial responses, one with hepatocellular carcinoma and two with cutaneous melanoma.

Concerning this clone: Its antigen is undetermined.

Overall study findings and caveats: Compared with others, partial responders at 0.1-3.0 mg/kg displayed clonal expansion among the lowest. CD8+ T cells showed, on average, more clonal expansion than CD4+ cells.

Generated by immunoSEQ multiplex PCR, the TCRdb table keeps only in-frame clones and is missing some. Among approximately 76,000 clones listed, 65% to 90% were seen once. The CDR3 extends over 15 amino acids. Trimming shortened V by 0 bases and J by 3 bases, and 9 bases separated the two germline ends. Germline CDR1 is SGHTA and CDR2 is FQGNSA. The chain recombines TRBV7-2 with TRBJ1-5; D gene uncertain. The sequenced sample was CD4+ or CD8+ T cells sorted from blood, obtained in a trial of the OX40 agonist ivuxolimab. This sequence originates from an adult with an advanced solid tumor such as melanoma, head and neck, liver or kidney cancer. For the CDR3, the DNA is TGTGCCAGCAGCTTAGCGGGCGGGAACAATCAGCCCCAGCATTTT. It specifies CASSLAGGNNQPQHF. Full variable domain (remainder filled in from reference TRBV7-2 and TRBJ1-5): GAGVSQSPSNKVTEKGKDVELRCDPISGHTALYWYRQSLGQGLEFLIYFQGNSAPDKSGLPSDRFSAERTGGSVSTLTIQRTQQEDSAVYLCASSLAGGNNQPQHFGDGTRLSIL.